These 30 T cell receptor beta chains originate from one sample sequenced in a study of spatial heterogeneity in lung cancer. TCRdb re-analysed the 5' RACE reads in MiXCR, keeping a single row per CDR3 protein. The sample includes 89,000 or so distinct CDR3 sequences, about 20% of them seen just once. Time point: sample taken at primary tumor resection. Material for sequencing was whole RNA from tumor, nontumor lung or frozen PBMC, left unsorted. The sample here was PBMCs, taken at surgery. The receptors originated from a male donor with early-stage non-small cell lung cancer.

This clonotype appeared many times. In nucleotides, the CDR3 is TGTGCCTGGAGCCCCCGTACTACCGCGTCCTACGAGCAGTACTTC. Protein: CAWSPRTTASYEQYF. This chain joins TRBV30 and TRBJ2-7, with no clear D. Trimming took off 3 bases at V and 1 base at J, with 16 bases between the two ends. Germline V CDR1 and CDR2: GTSNPN, SVGIG (reference sequence). The CDR3 extends over 15 amino acids.

This clonotype was detected many times. CDR3 DNA sequence: TGTGCCAGCTCACCAGAAGGGGGTGAAAGCTATGGCTACACCTTC. Protein sequence: CASSPEGGESYGYTF. The chain links TRBV18 to TRBJ1-2, with D perhaps TRBD1 (6 bases). From germline, CDR1 is KGHSH and CDR2 LQKENI. The CDR3 contains 15 residues. Trimming shortened V by 2 bases and J by 4 bases, and 14 bases separated the two germline ends.

The V call is TRBV5-5, the J call TRBJ2-7; D is perhaps TRBD2 (5 bases). The V end was cut by 4 bases, the J end by 0 bases, with 14 bases between. Germline V lookup: CDR1 SGHKS, CDR2 YYEKEE (reference sequence). This CDR3 contains 15 residues. The CDR3 here is CASSRGEPSSYEQYF. The CDR3 nucleotides are TGTGCCAGCAGCCGGGGTGAGCCCAGCTCCTACGAGCAGTACTTC.

In DNA form, the CDR3 reads TGTGCCAGCAGCCCCCACGGGGTGGGGCAATACAATGAGCAGTTCTTC. It specifies CASSPHGVGQYNEQFF. The V call is TRBV4-2, the J call TRBJ2-1; D may correspond to TRBD1 or TRBD2 (5 bases each). The germline V and J ends were trimmed by 4 bases and 4 bases, with 17 bases remaining between them. The CDR3 totals 16 residues. The germline V gene encodes CDR1 LGHNA and CDR2 YNFKEQ.

The sample holds many counts of this clonotype. The CDR3 protein is CASLPGGTAFGYTF. For the CDR3, the DNA is TGTGCCTCCCTCCCTGGCGGGACAGCCTTTGGCTACACCTTC. The rearrangement links TRBV28 to TRBJ1-2, with 7 positions matching TRBD1. The V gene's germline CDR1 is MDHEN and CDR2 SYDVKM. Losses at the gene ends were 11 bases for V and 7 bases for J; bases not matched to a gene: 16. The CDR3 has 14 residues.

This rearrangement joins TRBV6-5 to TRBJ2-2; 8 bases agree with TRBD1. V shed 6 bases and J 5 bases; nucleotides not matched to a gene: 14. CDR3 length: 17 residues. In germline, CDR1 is MNHEY, CDR2 SVGAGI. The CDR3 coding sequence is TGTGCCAGCAGCCGAGCCCAACGGCAGGGGGCGACCGGGGAGCTGTTTTTT. It translates to CASSRAQRQGATGELFF.

This clonotype was picked up many times. V is TRBV7-2 and J is TRBJ1-1; 7 bases line up with TRBD1. With V trimmed by 5 bases and J by 1 base, 10 bases remained unmatched. CDR1 and CDR2 from the germline V gene are SGHTA and FQGNSA. The CDR3 totals 16 residues. This CDR3 reads CASSKRQGGSNTEAFF. The CDR3 bases are TGTGCCAGCAGCAAAAGACAGGGAGGTTCGAACACTGAAGCTTTCTTT.

This clonotype was seen a few times. The rearrangement joins TRBV7-9 to TRBJ1-1; 7 bases line up with TRBD1. In germline, CDR1 is SEHNR, CDR2 FQNEAQ (reference sequence). This CDR3 region has 14 residues. The junction had 7 bases not matched to a gene; V was cut back by 5 bases and J by 4 bases. The CDR3 coding sequence is TGTGCCAGCAGCCCACTAAGACAGGGCACTGAAGCTTTCTTT. It codes for CASSPLRQGTEAFF. Full variable domain (missing parts from reference TRBV7-9 and TRBJ1-1): DTGVSQNPRHKITKRGQNVTFRCDPISEHNRLYWYRQTLGQGPEFLTYFQNEAQLEKSRLLSDRFSAERPKGSFSTLEIQRTEQGDSAMYLCASSPLRQGTEAFFGQGTRLTVV.

This clonotype showed up just a few times. The chain joins TRBV6-5 to TRBJ2-5; D might be TRBD1 (5 bases). Trimming shortened V by 0 bases and J by 5 bases, and 10 bases separated the two germline ends. This CDR3 contains 14 residues. Germline V CDR1 and CDR2: MNHEY, SVGAGI. The CDR3 DNA follows: TGTGCCAGCAGTTACTCGCAGGGTTCGGAGACCCAGTACTTC. Its protein product is CASSYSQGSETQYF.

The V and J genes are TRBV5-1 and TRBJ2-2, with D perhaps TRBD1 (6 bases). Trimming left V 2 bases short and J 2 bases short, with 13 bases between. Germline values: CDR1 SGHRS, CDR2 YFSETQ. The CDR3 consists of 16 residues. The DNA of the CDR3 is TGCGCCAGCAGCTTCGACAGGTCAGCTAACACCGGGGAGCTGTTTTTT. Residues: CASSFDRSANTGELFF.

The V and J genes are TRBV27 and TRBJ2-2, with a tentative D call TRBD2 (6 bases). V lost 7 bases and J lost 6, with 12 bases in between. The CDR3 spans 13 residues. CDR1 and CDR2 (germline): MNHEY, SMNVEV (reference sequence). CDR3 nucleotide sequence: TGTGCCAGCAATAAGGGCGGGGCCGGGGAGCTGTTTTTT. This sequence encodes CASNKGGAGELFF.

This clonotype was found many times. The gene calls are TRBV5-6 and TRBJ1-2; TRBD1 matches 7 bases. V shed 3 bases, J shed 2 bases, and the junction held 10 bases outside the gene matches. This CDR3 has 16 residues. Germline V lookup: CDR1 SGHDT, CDR2 YYEEEE. CDR3 DNA: TGTGCCAGCAGCTCCACGACGGGACAGACAAACTATGGCTACACCTTC. Translating gives CASSSTTGQTNYGYTF.

This chain joins TRBV28 and TRBJ1-5, with a tentative D call TRBD1 (6 bases). Germline V gene data show CDR1 as MDHEN and CDR2 as SYDVKM. CDR3 size: 16 residues. The ends were cut back, 2 bases at V and 7 bases at J, with 18 bases in the middle. The CDR3 is CASSLGIPQGGQPQHF. In nucleotides, the CDR3 is TGTGCCAGCAGTTTAGGGATACCACAGGGAGGCCAGCCCCAGCATTTT.

This clonotype was detected a few times. J is TRBJ1-2 and V is TRBV7-9; D gene ambiguous. The ends were cut back, 5 bases at V and 8 bases at J, with 15 bases in the middle. The CDR3 spans 13 residues. CDR1 and CDR2 from the germline V gene are SEHNR and FQNEAQ (reference sequence). The CDR3 region is CASSPPGVKGYTF. CDR3 DNA sequence: TGTGCCAGCAGCCCCCCGGGAGTTAAGGGCTACACCTTC. Full variable domain (missing parts from reference TRBV7-9 and TRBJ1-2): DTGVSQNPRHKITKRGQNVTFRCDPISEHNRLYWYRQTLGQGPEFLTYFQNEAQLEKSRLLSDRFSAERPKGSFSTLEIQRTEQGDSAMYLCASSPPGVKGYTFGSGTRLTVV.

This clonotype was observed a few times. V is TRBV7-2 and J is TRBJ2-2, with D uncertain. The CDR3 has 16 residues. V was clipped by 4 bases and J by 0 bases, with 12 bases between them. Germline CDR1 SGHTA, CDR2 FQGNSA. CDR3 nucleotide sequence: TGTGCCAGCAGCTACTCATTCCCCACGAACACCGGGGAGCTGTTTTTT. It encodes CASSYSFPTNTGELFF. The whole variable domain, remainder taken from reference TRBV7-2 and TRBJ2-2, is GAGVSQSPSNKVTEKGKDVELRCDPISGHTALYWYRQSLGQGLEFLIYFQGNSAPDKSGLPSDRFSAERTGGSVSTLTIQRTQQEDSAVYLCASSYSFPTNTGELFFGEGSRLTVL.

This clonotype appeared many times. The chain couples TRBV4-1 to TRBJ2-1; TRBD2 aligns across 9 bases. The V and J ends lost 1 base and 1 base, in that order; junction bases with no gene match: 11. CDR1 MGHRA and CDR2 YSYEKL come from the germline V gene. This CDR3 has 19 residues. The CDR3 region has the DNA TGCGCCAGCAGCCAAGCCTCCTTTAGCGGGAGTGGGTCCTACAATGAGCAGTTCTTC. Residues: CASSQASFSGSGSYNEQFF.

A few counts support this clonotype. The chain is built from TRBV27 and TRBJ2-7; 9 nucleotides agree with TRBD1. This CDR3 has 13 amino acids. V dropped 6 bases and J dropped 2; count of bases not matched to a gene: 2. CDR1 and CDR2 (germline): MNHEY, SMNVEV (reference sequence). The CDR3, as DNA: TGTGCCAGCAGGAGGGACAGGGCCTACGAGCAGTACTTC. Residues: CASRRDRAYEQYF.

The chain recombines TRBV6-2 or TRBV6-3 with TRBJ1-4; TRBD1 matches 7 bases. V shed 8 bases, J shed 4 bases, and the junction held 7 bases outside the gene matches. The germline gives CDR1 MNHEY, CDR2 SVGEGT. The CDR3 is 14 amino acids. CDR3: CASGTGQNNEKLFF. For the CDR3, the DNA is TGTGCCAGCGGAACGGGACAGAATAATGAAAAACTGTTTTTT.

A few counts support this clonotype. This sequence joins TRBV28 and TRBJ2-7; D ambiguous. The V end lost 4 bases, the J end lost 7 bases, and 14 bases lay between the germline ends. The germline V gene has CDR1 MDHEN and CDR2 SYDVKM. The CDR3 covers 13 residues. The CDR3 here is CASSSTPLREQYF. The CDR3, as DNA: TGTGCCAGCAGTTCTACCCCTCTGCGAGAGCAGTACTTC.

This clonotype appeared a few times. The chain joins TRBV7-2 to TRBJ2-7, with TRBD2 identical over 8 bases. J gave up 1 base and V 0 bases, and 5 bases lay outside the gene matches. The CDR3 covers 16 residues. CDR1 and CDR2 from the germline V gene are SGHTA and FQGNSA. For the CDR3, the DNA is TGTGCCAGCAGCTTAGCATCGGCTAGCGGGTCCTACGAGCAGTACTTC. It is translated as CASSLASASGSYEQYF.

This clonotype was seen ten or more times. This chain links TRBV7-9 with TRBJ1-4; D not certain. The germline V gene encodes CDR1 SEHNR and CDR2 FQNEAQ (reference sequence). The CDR3 spans 15 residues. V shed 5 bases and J shed 8 bases, with 18 bases lying between them. CDR3 region: CASSLSLSNGEKLFF. CDR3 DNA: TGTGCCAGCAGCCTCAGCCTCAGTAACGGGGAAAAACTGTTTTTT.

This clonotype occurred a few times. The CDR3 here is CASSSGLGGTGELFF. The CDR3 bases are TGTGCCAGCAGCTCGGGACTAGGAGGCACCGGGGAGCTGTTTTTT. V gene TRBV11-1 combines with J gene TRBJ2-2; 8 bases align to TRBD2. The germline gives CDR1 SGHAT, CDR2 FQDESV (reference sequence). Germline trimming cut 4 bases from V and 4 bases from J; bases unmatched to any gene: 5. The CDR3 length is 15 residues.

This chain joins TRBV20-1 and TRBJ2-3; 8 positions match TRBD1. Looked up from germline, CDR1 is DFQATT and CDR2 is SNEGSKA (reference sequence). The CDR3 totals 15 residues. The V and J ends lost 1 base and 4 bases, in that order; junction bases with no gene match: 7. The CDR3 loop reads CSARAGGRVADTQYF. As DNA, the CDR3 is TGCAGTGCTAGAGCAGGGGGCCGAGTTGCAGATACGCAGTATTTT.

This clonotype was picked up one time. A much larger clone lies one base from this, so it may be a read error. The chain carries TRBV12-3 or TRBV12-4 and TRBJ2-2, with D hard to call. This CDR3 comprises 12 residues. The V and J ends lost 7 bases and 3 bases respectively, with 6 bases between them. The CDR3 loop is CASTFDTGELFF. The CDR3 DNA follows: TGTGCCAGCACCTTTGACACCGGGGAGCTGTTTTTT.

V and J are TRBV5-4 and TRBJ2-5; D uncertain. Trimming removed 4 bases from V and 1 base from J, with 14 bases in between. The CDR3 has 15 amino acids. CDR1 and CDR2 (germline): SGHNT, YYREEE (reference sequence). CDR3 sequence reads: CASSLTQIGQETQYF. The CDR3 DNA sequence: TGTGCCAGCAGCCTGACCCAAATCGGCCAAGAGACCCAGTACTTC.

As for this clonotype: The junction departs from germline at one end; a sequencing error may be responsible. V gene TRBV20-1 combines with J gene TRBJ1-6; 7 nucleotides agree with TRBD1. The CDR3 runs to 13 residues. CDR1 is DFQATT and CDR2 is SNEGSKA in the germline V gene (reference sequence). For the CDR3, the DNA is TGCAGTGCTAGATCGACAGGGAATTCACCCCACCACTTT. Amino acid sequence: CSARSTGNSPHHF.

This sequence joins TRBV6-2 or TRBV6-3 and TRBJ2-4; D is possibly TRBD1 (6 bases). CDR1 is MNHEY, CDR2 SVGEGT, per germline. Trimming shortened V by 6 bases and J by 6 bases, and 12 bases separated the two germline ends. The CDR3 sequence is 13 residues long. As DNA, the CDR3 is TGTGCCAGCAGAAGAACAGGGACAAACATTCAGTACTTC. Encoded protein: CASRRTGTNIQYF.

This clonotype has a handful of counts. V and J are TRBV27 and TRBJ2-5, with 11 bases fitting TRBD1. CDR3 size: 16 residues. V was clipped by 2 bases and J by 2 bases; unmatched bases: 4. The germline V gene encodes CDR1 MNHEY and CDR2 SMNVEV (reference sequence). The CDR3 sequence is CASSLIGTGGQETQYF. CDR3 coding DNA: TGTGCCAGCAGTTTAATCGGGACAGGGGGACAAGAGACCCAGTACTTC.

This clonotype was observed a few times. The chain joins TRBV28 to TRBJ1-1; the D is unclear. The CDR3 contains 13 residues. Germline V gives CDR1 MDHEN, CDR2 SYDVKM. Trimming took off 2 bases at V and 4 bases at J, with 8 bases between the two ends. The DNA for the CDR3 is TGTGCCAGCAGTTTAGTCACGCGCACTGAAGCTTTCTTT. This translates into CASSLVTRTEAFF.

This clonotype was counted between two and nine times. This chain links TRBV28 with TRBJ2-7; TRBD1 aligns across 7 bases. CDR3 length equals 16 residues. Germline V gene lookup returns CDR1 MDHEN and CDR2 SYDVKM. The ends lost 3 bases at V and 5 bases at J; junction bases unmatched: 13. The CDR3 nucleotides read TGTGCCAGCAGTTTCCGTCTCCGGGACAGCTTCCACGAGCAGTACTTC. Protein product: CASSFRLRDSFHEQYF.